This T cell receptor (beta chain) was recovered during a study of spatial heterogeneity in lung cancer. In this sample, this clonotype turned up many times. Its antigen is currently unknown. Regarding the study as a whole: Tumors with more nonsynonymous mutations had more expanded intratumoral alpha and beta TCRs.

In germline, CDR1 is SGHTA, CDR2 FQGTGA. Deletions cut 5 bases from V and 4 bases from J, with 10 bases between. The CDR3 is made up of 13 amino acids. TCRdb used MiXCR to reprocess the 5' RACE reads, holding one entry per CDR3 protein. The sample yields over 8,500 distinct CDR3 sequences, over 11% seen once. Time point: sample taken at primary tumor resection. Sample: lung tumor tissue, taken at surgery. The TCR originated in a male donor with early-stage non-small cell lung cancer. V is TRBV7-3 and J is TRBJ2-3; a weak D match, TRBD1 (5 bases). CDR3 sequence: CASSGRGPDTQYF. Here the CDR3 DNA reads TGTGCCAGCAGCGGTAGGGGCCCAGATACGCAGTATTTT.